A single sample gave rise to the 21 T cell receptor beta chains below, sequenced in a study of shared clonotypes between healthy human individuals. Profiled with immunoSEQ multiplex PCR; TCRdb holds only in-frame clones, not every one. The sample contains roughly 2 million clones, around 95% of which appear only once. Sequencing was done on a sample of naive CD4+ T cells sorted from blood. The sample's subset: CD45RA+ positively selected. The receptor set was obtained from a young man in good health.

This clone was detected once. The chain employs TRBV6-6 and TRBJ2-7, with D possibly matching TRBD1 (5 bases). The CDR3 length is 14 residues. Germline-derived CDR1 and CDR2 are MNHNY and SVGAGI (reference sequence). The V and J ends lost 7 bases and 2 bases respectively, with 15 bases between them. The CDR3 loop reads CASKKDTSPYEQYF. The DNA for the CDR3 is TGTGCCAGCAAAAAGGACACGAGCCCCTACGAGCAGTACTTC.

The chain is built from TRBV7-2 and TRBJ1-4; weak D call: TRBD1 (6 bases). Germline values: CDR1 SGHTA, CDR2 FQGNSA. V was clipped by 4 bases and J by 11 bases, with 11 bases between them. The CDR3 has 12 amino acids. As DNA, the CDR3 is TGTGCCAGCAGCTCAGGAGACAGGAAACTGTTTTTT. This gives the protein CASSSGDRKLFF. The variable domain in full, with the rest retrieved from reference TRBV7-2 and TRBJ1-4, is GAGVSQSPSNKVTEKGKDVELRCDPISGHTALYWYRQSLGQGLEFLIYFQGNSAPDKSGLPSDRFSAERTGGSVSTLTIQRTQQEDSAVYLCASSSGDRKLFFGSGTQLSVL.

This clone was counted once. The rearrangement uses TRBV6-6 and TRBJ2-5; D possibly corresponds to TRBD1 (6 bases). The length of the CDR3 is 13 residues. Per germline, CDR1 MNHNY and CDR2 SVGAGI (reference sequence). V was trimmed by 8 bases and J by 2 bases, leaving 12 bases between them. This chain's CDR3 is CASGYRAQETQYF. DNA of the CDR3: TGTGCCAGCGGATACAGGGCACAAGAGACCCAGTACTTC.

J is TRBJ2-7 and V is TRBV4-1, with D perhaps TRBD1 or TRBD2 (6 bases each). The V end was cut by 1 base, the J end by 0 bases, with 13 bases between. The CDR3 has 16 amino acids. Germline CDR1 is MGHRA and CDR2 is YSYEKL. This CDR3 is CASSQGGGQTSYEQYF. The CDR3 DNA follows: TGCGCCAGCAGCCAAGGAGGGGGGCAGACCTCCTACGAGCAGTACTTC.

The J gene is TRBJ1-4, the V gene TRBV28, with D unresolved. The V and J ends lost 5 bases and 0 bases respectively, with 13 bases between them. The CDR3 runs 16 residues. Germline CDR1 and CDR2: MDHEN and SYDVKM. The CDR3 protein is CASSVVQSATNEKLFF. In DNA form, the CDR3 reads TGTGCCAGCAGTGTCGTTCAGTCTGCAACTAATGAAAAACTGTTTTTT. The complete variable domain, with remaining parts taken from reference TRBV28 and TRBJ1-4, reads DVKVTQSSRYLVKRTGEKVFLECVQDMDHENMFWYRQDPGLGLRLIYFSYDVKMKEKGDIPEGYSVSREKKERFSLILESASTNQTSMYLCASSVVQSATNEKLFFGSGTQLSVL.

The chain is built from TRBV29-1 and TRBJ2-1; 12 bases agree with TRBD2. The length of the CDR3 is 13 residues. CDR1 SQVTM and CDR2 ANQGSEA come from the germline V gene. The chain's CDR3 is CAWTSGTYNEQFF. CDR3 DNA: TGCGCATGGACTAGCGGGACCTACAATGAGCAGTTCTTC.

On this clone: The sample holds other DNA sequences that translate to the same CDR3. This chain links TRBV20-1 with TRBJ2-3; D unresolved. Per germline, CDR1 DFQATT and CDR2 SNEGSKA (reference sequence). CDR3 length: 9 amino acids. V was trimmed by 6 bases and J by 5 bases, leaving 3 bases between them. This CDR3 reads CSAGDTQYF. CDR3 bases: TGCAGTGCGGGAGATACGCAGTATTTT.

The chain combines TRBV30 with TRBJ2-2, with TRBD1 as a possible D gene (5 bases). The length of the CDR3 is 17 residues. Looked up from germline, CDR1 is GTSNPN and CDR2 is SVGIG (reference sequence). V lost 4 bases, J lost 0 bases, and 18 bases lay in between. Here the CDR3 DNA reads TGTGCCTGGACTCAAGGGGCCAAGGGGACGAACACCGGGGAGCTGTTTTTT. Translating it yields CAWTQGAKGTNTGELFF.

In this sample, this clone turned up a few times. The chain employs TRBV7-2 and TRBJ1-2, with unresolved D. V dropped 5 bases and J dropped 4 bases, with 5 bases sitting between them. This CDR3 is 11 amino acids long. Germline-derived CDR1 and CDR2 are SGHTA and FQGNSA. DNA of the CDR3: TGTGCCAGCAGCCCCCTCTATGGCTACACCTTC. Translated: CASSPLYGYTF.

This clone was picked up one time. Other DNA variants within this sample encode the same CDR3. The CDR3 sequence: CASSPTSAYEQYF. The CDR3 bases are TGTGCCAGCTCACCAACGTCGGCCTACGAGCAGTACTTC. This sequence joins TRBV18 and TRBJ2-7; D call uncertain. Looked up from germline, CDR1 is KGHSH and CDR2 is LQKENI. V lost 2 bases to trimming and J lost 2 bases, with 7 bases between them. The CDR3 is made up of 13 amino acids.

The chain couples TRBV5-1 to TRBJ1-4, with 10 bases identical to TRBD1. Germline V gene data show CDR1 as SGHRS and CDR2 as YFSETQ. The CDR3 covers 16 residues. V was clipped by 4 bases and J by 3 bases; unmatched bases: 6. CDR3: CASSVVGQGANEKLFF. CDR3 in DNA: TGCGCCAGCAGCGTGGTCGGACAGGGGGCTAATGAAAAACTGTTTTTT. Variable domain in full (rest from reference TRBV5-1 and TRBJ1-4): KAGVTQTPRYLIKTRGQQVTLSCSPISGHRSVSWYQQTPGQGLQFLFEYFSETQRNKGNFPGRFSGRQFSNSRSEMNVSTLELGDSALYLCASSVVGQGANEKLFFGSGTQLSVL.

This sequence joins TRBV30 and TRBJ1-1; a possible D gene is TRBD1 (6 bases). Germline V gene lookup returns CDR1 GTSNPN and CDR2 SVGIG (reference sequence). The CDR3 covers 16 residues. Trimming took off 0 bases at V and 6 bases at J, with 20 bases between the two ends. CDR3 sequence reads: CAWSVFRGLRISEAFF. The CDR3 coding sequence is TGTGCCTGGAGTGTATTCCGGGGGCTTAGGATCTCTGAAGCTTTCTTT.

On this clone itself: This clone may be a read error of a much larger clone one base away. This CDR3 is also generated by other DNA sequences in the sample. The rearrangement joins TRBV5-4 to TRBJ2-7; tentatively, D is TRBD2 (5 bases). The germline CDR1 and CDR2 sequences are SGHNT and YYREEE (reference sequence). V shed 0 bases and J shed 4 bases, with 5 bases lying between them. CDR3 size: 12 residues. The chain's CDR3 is CASSLGGYEQYF. Written as DNA, the CDR3 is TGTGCCAGCAGCTTGGGAGGGTACGAGCAGTACTTC.

This chain uses TRBV5-4 with TRBJ2-3; D unclear. Germline-derived CDR1 and CDR2 are SGHNT and YYREEE (reference sequence). This CDR3 has 14 amino acids. The V and J ends lost 4 bases and 6 bases respectively, with 15 bases between them. The CDR3 DNA is TGTGCCAGCAGCCCTTATAGCCTAGGGGATACGCAGTATTTT. It translates to CASSPYSLGDTQYF.

The rearrangement joins TRBV18 to TRBJ2-2; D may be TRBD2 (5 bases). The germline V gene encodes CDR1 KGHSH and CDR2 LQKENI. This CDR3 has 16 amino acids. V was trimmed by 3 bases and J by 4 bases, leaving 15 bases between them. CDR3 nucleotides: TGTGCCAGCTCACCGGAACTACTAGTCGGCACCGGGGAGCTGTTTTTT. This translates into CASSPELLVGTGELFF.

The chain combines TRBV19 with TRBJ1-1; 9 nucleotides match TRBD1. This CDR3 comprises 14 residues. The junction had 6 bases not matched to a gene; V was cut back by 2 bases and J by 8 bases. Germline V gene lookup returns CDR1 LNHDA and CDR2 SQIVND (reference sequence). CDR3 coding DNA: TGTGCCAGTAGTATACGGGACAGGGTCTCCGAAGCTTTCTTT. Translation: CASSIRDRVSEAFF.

The V gene is TRBV6-1, the J gene TRBJ2-5, with a tentative D call TRBD2 (6 bases). Germline V gene sequence: CDR1 MNHNS, CDR2 SASEGT. The CDR3 extends over 15 amino acids. V gave up 0 bases and J gave up 2 bases, with 10 bases separating them. CDR3 in DNA: TGTGCCAGCAGTGAAGCCGCAGGACTACAAGAGACCCAGTACTTC. As protein: CASSEAAGLQETQYF.

The chain carries TRBV6-6 and TRBJ1-3; D is ambiguous. Deletions cut 5 bases from V and 0 bases from J, with 8 bases between. Germline V gives CDR1 MNHNY, CDR2 SVGAGI (reference sequence). The CDR3 is made up of 14 amino acids. CDR3 loop: CASSTGLSGNTIYF. CDR3 DNA: TGTGCCAGCAGTACCGGGCTCTCTGGAAACACCATATATTTT.

The chain couples TRBV30 to TRBJ1-2; D may be TRBD1 (5 bases). The V gene's germline CDR1 is GTSNPN and CDR2 SVGIG (reference sequence). Trimming removed 7 bases from V and 3 bases from J, with 12 bases in between. The CDR3 sequence is 12 residues long. The CDR3 spells CALGQGYYGYTF. In nucleotides, the CDR3 is TGTGCCTTAGGCCAGGGATACTATGGCTACACCTTC.

As to this clone: One junction end disagrees with the germline gene, perhaps due to a read error. This sequence joins TRBV7-7 and TRBJ2-5; D is unclear. Germline-derived CDR1 and CDR2 are SSHAT and FNYEAQ (reference sequence). There are 13 residues in the CDR3. The CDR3 sequence: CASSLELQETQYF. The CDR3 DNA sequence: TGTGCTAGCAGCTTAGAATTGCAAGAGACCCAGTACTTC.

The chain links TRBV10-3 to TRBJ1-2, with TRBD1 matching 8 bases. Per germline, CDR1 ENHRY and CDR2 SYGVKD. CDR3 length equals 14 residues. The junction had 5 bases not matched to a gene; V was cut back by 3 bases and J by 5 bases. CDR3 amino acids: CAISERTGMYGYTF. CDR3 nucleotide sequence: TGTGCCATCAGTGAAAGGACAGGGATGTATGGCTACACCTTC.